The clone carrying this T cell receptor beta chain was seen only a few times. Its antigen is currently unknown. The data were obtained in a study of vaccination and CD4 T cells after COVID-19. General observations from the study: Post-vaccination reactive clonotypes (median roughly 37) did not differ significantly from post-infection (about 21).

CDR3 length: 14 amino acids. J lost 8 bases, V lost 1 base, and 2 bases had no gene match. CDR1 is SGHTA and CDR2 is FQGNSA in the germline V gene. The Oncomine TCR Beta short-read assay was what sequenced the DNA obtained from cultured CD4+ T cells. Someone extracted genomic DNA from cultured CD4+ T cells. MiXCR, applied by TCRdb to the PCR reads, yields one record per CDR3 protein. The sample carries roughly 17,000 distinct CDR3 sequences, around 40% recorded once. Stated treatment: approximately nine-day PBMC culture with coronavirus spike peptide pools or control peptides (ViraFEST assay). Sequenced sample: CD4+ T cells from blood, cultured in vitro. The chain joins TRBV7-2 to TRBJ2-4; 10 positions agree with TRBD1. The source is a human donor who had recovered from COVID-19. For the CDR3, the DNA is TGTGCCAGCAGCTTAGGACAGGGGGCGGACATTCAGTACTTC. Protein product: CASSLGQGADIQYF.